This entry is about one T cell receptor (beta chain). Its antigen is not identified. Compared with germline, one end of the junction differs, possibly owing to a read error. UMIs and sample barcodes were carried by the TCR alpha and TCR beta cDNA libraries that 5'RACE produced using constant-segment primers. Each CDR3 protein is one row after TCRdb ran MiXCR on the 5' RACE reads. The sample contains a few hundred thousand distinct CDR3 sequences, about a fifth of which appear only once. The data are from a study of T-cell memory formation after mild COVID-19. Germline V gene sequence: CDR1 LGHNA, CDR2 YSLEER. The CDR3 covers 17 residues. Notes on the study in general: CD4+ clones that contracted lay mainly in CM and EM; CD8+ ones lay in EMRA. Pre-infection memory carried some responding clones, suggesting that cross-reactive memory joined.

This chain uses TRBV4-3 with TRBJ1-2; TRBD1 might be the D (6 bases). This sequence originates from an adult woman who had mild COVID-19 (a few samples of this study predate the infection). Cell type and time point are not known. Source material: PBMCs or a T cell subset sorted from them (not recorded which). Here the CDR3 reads CASSQEMGPGDPYGYTF. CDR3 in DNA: TGCGCAAGCAGCCAAGAGATGGGGCCAGGGGACCCCTATGGCTACACCTTC.